This TCR beta chain stems from a study of Graves' ophthalmopathy and Graves' hyperthyroidism. Study-level points and caveats: The blood repertoire also included most expanded thyroid clonotypes above 0.001 frequency.

This clonotype showed up just a few times. No antigen is known for it. The V gene's germline CDR1 is MNHEY and CDR2 SVGAGI. Trimming pared 0 bases from V and 2 bases from J, leaving 8 bases between. The CDR3 has 14 amino acids. The authors amplified TCR beta CDR3 regions from RNA transcripts. HTBI primers were employed in first-round RT-PCR, then a second-round multiplex PCR followed. TCRdb passed the multiplex PCR reads through MiXCR, listing each CDR3 protein once. The top ten hold roughly 7% of the sample, which has about 390,000 distinct CDR3 sequences, just over 15% seen once. The TCR originated in a woman younger than 30 with stable Graves' hyperthyroidism. Material: peripheral blood. The chain links TRBV6-5 to TRBJ2-7; D possibly uses TRBD1 or TRBD2 (5 bases each). CDR3 nucleotide sequence: TGTGCCAGCAGTTACTCTCAGGGACCCTACGAGCAGTACTTC. Translated: CASSYSQGPYEQYF.